The entry that follows covers one T cell receptor (beta chain) sequence. Its cognate antigen is unknown. Each sorted subset replicate got 200 ng genomic DNA, roughly 30,000 genomes. The table came from immunoSEQ multiplex PCR; TCRdb's copy has only in-frame clones and leaves some out. This table holds 2 million to 2.5 million clones, roughly 91% found once. These data come from a study of shared clonotypes between healthy human individuals. Whole-study findings and limits: Larger estimated richness was generally recorded for naive subsets relative to memory subsets. Some clonotypes were shared by all four sorted-subset donors, while others were not shared. The non-shared ones had lower generation probabilities than the shared ones.

CD45RO-negative cells were positively selected for CCR7, leaving out terminally differentiated effector memory CD45RA+ cells. The V end was cut by 0 bases, the J end by 2 bases, with 11 bases between. The CDR3 runs 15 residues. CDR1 is MGHRA, CDR2 YSYEKL, per germline. This TCR was sampled from a man in his late teens or twenties in good health. Some clones in this sample may be carry-over from other donors' samples. The chain couples TRBV4-1 to TRBJ2-7; no clear D. The material sequenced was naive CD8+ T cells from PBMCs. The CDR3 coding sequence is TGCGCCAGCAGCCAAGAGGCTCTCGAAGCCTACGAGCAGTACTTC. Its protein is CASSQEALEAYEQYF.